Below, 8 T cell receptor beta chains from the same sample are listed, as sequenced in a study of T cells in Graves' hyperthyroidism and ophthalmopathy. Using RNA transcripts as the source, TCR beta CDR3 regions were amplified. The HTBI set primed first-round TCR CDR3 RT-PCR. TCRdb re-called the multiplex PCR reads with MiXCR, one entry per CDR3 protein. The data show about 200,000 distinct CDR3 sequences, about 15% seen once. The specimen was blood. The receptor set was obtained from a woman aged 50 to 65 with Graves' hyperthyroidism.

This clonotype was recorded many times. For the CDR3, the DNA is TGTGCCAGCAGCTTAACGCGGGACTTCGGGTACAATGAGCAGTTCTTC. Its protein is CASSLTRDFGYNEQFF. The V and J genes are TRBV7-3 and TRBJ2-1; the D gene is possibly TRBD2 (6 bases). Germline CDR1 SGHTA, CDR2 FQGTGA. The CDR3 runs 16 residues. Trimming removed 0 bases at V and 4 bases at J, with 13 bases between.

This chain connects TRBV29-1 to TRBJ1-3, with TRBD1 as a possible D gene (5 bases). Looked up from germline, CDR1 is SQVTM and CDR2 is ANQGSEA. Trimming took off 7 bases at V and 4 bases at J, with 11 bases between the two ends. The CDR3 is made up of 12 amino acids. Here the CDR3 reads CSAQGKGNTIYF. DNA for the CDR3: TGCAGCGCCCAGGGAAAAGGAAACACCATATATTTT. The full variable domain, with the rest looked up from reference TRBV29-1 and TRBJ1-3, is SAVISQKPSRDICQRGTSLTIQCQVDSQVTMMFWYRQQPGQSLTLIATANQGSEATYESGFVIDKFPISRPNLTFSTLTVSNMSPEDSSIYLCSAQGKGNTIYFGEGSWLTVV.

This CDR3 is CASSHGLAGGKYNEQFF. The CDR3 DNA sequence: TGTGCCAGCAGCCATGGGCTAGCGGGAGGGAAATACAATGAGCAGTTCTTC. The V and J genes are TRBV3-1 and TRBJ2-1; 12 bases fit TRBD2. V was clipped by 3 bases and J by 4 bases; unmatched bases: 7. From germline, CDR1 is LGHDT and CDR2 YNNKEL (reference sequence). The CDR3 loop spans 17 amino acids.

This clonotype has a count of ten or more. The chain couples TRBV24-1 to TRBJ2-2; 8 bases align to TRBD1. The trim removed 4 bases at V and 1 base at J, leaving 4 bases unmatched. CDR1 KGHDR and CDR2 SFDVKD come from the germline V gene. The CDR3 consists of 16 residues. CDR3 in DNA: TGTGCCACCAGTGAAGCCGGGACAGGGAACACCGGGGAGCTGTTTTTT. This gives the protein CATSEAGTGNTGELFF.

This rearrangement joins TRBV9 to TRBJ2-5, with 8 nucleotides matching TRBD1. The CDR3 consists of 14 residues. From germline, CDR1 is SGDLS and CDR2 YYNGEE. With V trimmed by 4 bases and J by 3 bases, 5 bases remained unmatched. In DNA form, the CDR3 reads TGTGCCAGCAGCCACGGACAGGGAGAAGAGACCCAGTACTTC. Amino acid sequence: CASSHGQGEETQYF.

This clonotype was detected once. The genes are TRBV6-1 and TRBJ2-2, with 7 bases fitting TRBD1. The V gene's germline CDR1 is MNHNS and CDR2 SASEGT. The CDR3 consists of 15 residues. J gave up 2 bases and V 11 bases, and 11 bases lay outside the gene matches. The CDR3 protein is CAAKPTGINTGELFF. The CDR3 nucleotides read TGTGCCGCCAAACCGACAGGGATAAACACCGGGGAGCTGTTTTTT.

The chain carries TRBV4-1 and TRBJ1-2, with D hard to call. V was trimmed by 0 bases and J by 2 bases, leaving 10 bases between them. From germline, CDR1 is MGHRA and CDR2 YSYEKL. The CDR3 is 15 residues long. CDR3 DNA sequence: TGCGCCAGCAGCCAAGAGGGCCGACTCAACTATGGCTACACCTTC. Its protein is CASSQEGRLNYGYTF.

This clonotype came up many times. V gene TRBV12-3 or TRBV12-4 combines with J gene TRBJ1-1; 9 nucleotides line up with TRBD1. This CDR3 has 15 amino acids. With V trimmed by 6 bases and J by 0 bases, 5 bases remained unmatched. The CDR3 nucleotides are TGTGCCAGCAGGCGTAGACAGGGGGTGAACACTGAAGCTTTCTTT. Translation gives CASRRRQGVNTEAFF.